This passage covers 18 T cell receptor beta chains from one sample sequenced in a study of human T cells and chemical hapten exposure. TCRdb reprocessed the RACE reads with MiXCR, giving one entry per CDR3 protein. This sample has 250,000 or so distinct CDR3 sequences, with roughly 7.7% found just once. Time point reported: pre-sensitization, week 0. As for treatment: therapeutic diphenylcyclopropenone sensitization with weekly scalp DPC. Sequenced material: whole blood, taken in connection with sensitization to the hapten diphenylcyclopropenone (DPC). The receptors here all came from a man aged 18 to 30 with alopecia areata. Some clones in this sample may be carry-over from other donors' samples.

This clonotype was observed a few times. CDR3 loop: CASSPVTGVRGPTEAFF. In DNA, the CDR3 is TGCGCCAGCAGCCCGGTAACAGGGGTGAGGGGCCCTACTGAAGCTTTCTTT. The V call is TRBV5-1, the J call TRBJ1-1; 7 bases match TRBD1. Unmatched junction bases numbered 17, after V lost 4 bases and J lost 5 bases. The CDR3 loop spans 17 amino acids. In germline, CDR1 is SGHRS, CDR2 YFSETQ.

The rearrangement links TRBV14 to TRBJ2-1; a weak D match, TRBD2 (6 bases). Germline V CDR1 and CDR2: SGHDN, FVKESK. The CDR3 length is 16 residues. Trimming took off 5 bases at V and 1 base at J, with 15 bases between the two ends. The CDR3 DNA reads TGTGCCAGCAGCAAGTATGAGGGGACTTCCTACAATGAGCAGTTCTTC. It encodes CASSKYEGTSYNEQFF.

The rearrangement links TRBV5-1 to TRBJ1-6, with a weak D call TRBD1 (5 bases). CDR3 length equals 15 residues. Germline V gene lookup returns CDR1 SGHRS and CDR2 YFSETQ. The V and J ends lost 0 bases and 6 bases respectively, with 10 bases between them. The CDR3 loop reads CASSLGRVSNSPLHF. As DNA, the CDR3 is TGCGCCAGCAGCTTGGGCAGGGTCAGTAATTCACCCCTCCACTTT.

Here the CDR3 DNA reads TGCAGTGCTAGAGAACCCGGAGAGAGAGGAAGGAGGGATCAAGCTTTCTTT. Translated: CSAREPGERGRRDQAFF. The chain employs TRBV20-1 and TRBJ1-1; no firm D call. The length of the CDR3 is 17 residues. The V and J ends lost 0 bases and 9 bases respectively, with 26 bases between them. Germline-derived CDR1 and CDR2 are DFQATT and SNEGSKA (reference sequence).

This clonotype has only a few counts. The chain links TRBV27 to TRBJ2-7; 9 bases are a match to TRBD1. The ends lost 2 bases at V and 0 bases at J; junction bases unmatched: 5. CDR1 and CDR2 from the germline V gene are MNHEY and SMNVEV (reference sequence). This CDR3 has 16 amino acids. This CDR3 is CASSLRGQGSSYEQYV. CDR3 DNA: TGTGCCAGCAGTTTACGGGGACAGGGAAGCTCCTACGAGCAGTACGTC.

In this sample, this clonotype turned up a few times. CDR3 sequence reads: CASSQDIWQESGWPGANVLTF. The CDR3 DNA is TGTGCCAGCAGCCAAGATATTTGGCAGGAAAGTGGTTGGCCTGGGGCCAACGTCCTGACTTTC. V usage is TRBV14 and J usage is TRBJ2-6; D not certain. Per germline, CDR1 SGHDN and CDR2 FVKESK. CDR3 length: 21 amino acids. V lost 0 bases and J lost 2, with 23 bases in between.

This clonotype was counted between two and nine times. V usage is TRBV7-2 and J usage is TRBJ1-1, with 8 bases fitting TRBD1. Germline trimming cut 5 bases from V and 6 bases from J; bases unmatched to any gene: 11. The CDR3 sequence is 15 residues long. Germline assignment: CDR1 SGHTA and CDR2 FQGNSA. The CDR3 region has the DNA TGTGCCAGCAGCCTTGGACAGGGTAGTTTTTCTGAAGCTTTCTTT. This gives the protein CASSLGQGSFSEAFF.

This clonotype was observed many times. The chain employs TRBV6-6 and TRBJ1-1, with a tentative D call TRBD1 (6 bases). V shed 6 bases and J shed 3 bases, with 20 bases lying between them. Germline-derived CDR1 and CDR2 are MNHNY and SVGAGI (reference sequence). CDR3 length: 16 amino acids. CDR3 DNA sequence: TGTGCCAGCAGACGCCCACAGGGACACGGAGACACTGAAGCTTTCTTT. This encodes CASRRPQGHGDTEAFF.

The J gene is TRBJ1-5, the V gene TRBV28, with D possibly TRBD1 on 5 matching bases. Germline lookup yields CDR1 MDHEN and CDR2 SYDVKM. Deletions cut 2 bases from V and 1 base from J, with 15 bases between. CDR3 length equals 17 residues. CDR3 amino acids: CASSLPVGGVSNQPQHF. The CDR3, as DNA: TGTGCCAGCAGTTTACCCGTTGGAGGGGTAAGCAATCAGCCCCAGCATTTT.

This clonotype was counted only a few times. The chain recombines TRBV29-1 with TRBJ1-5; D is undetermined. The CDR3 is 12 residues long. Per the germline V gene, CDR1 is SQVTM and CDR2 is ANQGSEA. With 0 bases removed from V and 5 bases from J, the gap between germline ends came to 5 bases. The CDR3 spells CSVEDRDQPQHF. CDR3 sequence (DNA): TGCAGCGTTGAAGACAGAGATCAGCCCCAGCATTTT.

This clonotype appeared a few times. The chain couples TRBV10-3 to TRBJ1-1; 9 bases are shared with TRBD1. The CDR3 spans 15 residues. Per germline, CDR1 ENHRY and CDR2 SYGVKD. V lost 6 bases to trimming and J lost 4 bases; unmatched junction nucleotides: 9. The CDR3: CAIRKGTGRGTEAFF. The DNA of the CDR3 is TGTGCCATCAGAAAGGGGACAGGGAGAGGCACTGAAGCTTTCTTT.

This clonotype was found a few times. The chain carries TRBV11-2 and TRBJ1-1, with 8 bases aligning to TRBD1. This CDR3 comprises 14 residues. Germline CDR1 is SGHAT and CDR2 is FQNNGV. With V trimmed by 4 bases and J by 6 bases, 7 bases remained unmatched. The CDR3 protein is CASSSGGQGSEAFF. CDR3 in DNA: TGTGCCAGCAGCTCCGGCGGACAGGGTTCTGAAGCTTTCTTT.

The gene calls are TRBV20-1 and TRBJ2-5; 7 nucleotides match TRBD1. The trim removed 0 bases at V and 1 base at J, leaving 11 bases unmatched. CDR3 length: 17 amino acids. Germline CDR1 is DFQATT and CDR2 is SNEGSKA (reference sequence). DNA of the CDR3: TGCAGTGCTAGAGATACATCCGGGACAGCTATCCAAGAGACCCAGTACTTC. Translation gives CSARDTSGTAIQETQYF.

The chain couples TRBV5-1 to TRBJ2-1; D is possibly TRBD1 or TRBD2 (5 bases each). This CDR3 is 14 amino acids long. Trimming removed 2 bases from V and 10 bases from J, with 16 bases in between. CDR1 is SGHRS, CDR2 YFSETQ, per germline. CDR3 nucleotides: TGCGCCAGCAGCTTTGGGACCCCTTTTGGGGAGCAGTTCTTC. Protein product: CASSFGTPFGEQFF.

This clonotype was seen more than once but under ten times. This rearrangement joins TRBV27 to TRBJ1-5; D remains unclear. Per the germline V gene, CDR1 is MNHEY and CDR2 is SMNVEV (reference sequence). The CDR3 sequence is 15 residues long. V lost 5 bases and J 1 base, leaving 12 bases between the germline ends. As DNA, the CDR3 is TGTGCCAGCAGTAGGTGGGCTGGAAGCAATCAGCCCCAGCATTTT. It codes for CASSRWAGSNQPQHF.

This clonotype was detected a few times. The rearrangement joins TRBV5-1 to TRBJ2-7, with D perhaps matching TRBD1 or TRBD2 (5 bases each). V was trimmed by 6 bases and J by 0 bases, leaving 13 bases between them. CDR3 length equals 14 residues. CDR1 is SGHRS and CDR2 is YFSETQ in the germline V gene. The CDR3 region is CASKGTASSYEQYF. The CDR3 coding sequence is TGCGCCAGCAAGGGGACCGCGAGCTCCTACGAGCAGTACTTC.

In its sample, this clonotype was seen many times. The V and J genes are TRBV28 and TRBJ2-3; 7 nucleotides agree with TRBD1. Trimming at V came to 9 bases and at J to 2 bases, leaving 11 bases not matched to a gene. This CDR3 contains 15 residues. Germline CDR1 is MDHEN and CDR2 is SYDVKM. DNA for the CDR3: TGTGCCAGTAGATCCCCGGGACAGCACACAGATACGCAGTATTTT. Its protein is CASRSPGQHTDTQYF.

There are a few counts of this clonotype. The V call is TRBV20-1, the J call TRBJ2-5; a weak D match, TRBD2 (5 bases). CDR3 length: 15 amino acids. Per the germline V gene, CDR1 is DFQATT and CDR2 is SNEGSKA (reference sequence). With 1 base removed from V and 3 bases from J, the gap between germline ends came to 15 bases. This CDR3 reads CSARGVAQLEETQYF. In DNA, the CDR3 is TGCAGTGCTAGAGGTGTAGCGCAGTTAGAAGAGACCCAGTACTTC.